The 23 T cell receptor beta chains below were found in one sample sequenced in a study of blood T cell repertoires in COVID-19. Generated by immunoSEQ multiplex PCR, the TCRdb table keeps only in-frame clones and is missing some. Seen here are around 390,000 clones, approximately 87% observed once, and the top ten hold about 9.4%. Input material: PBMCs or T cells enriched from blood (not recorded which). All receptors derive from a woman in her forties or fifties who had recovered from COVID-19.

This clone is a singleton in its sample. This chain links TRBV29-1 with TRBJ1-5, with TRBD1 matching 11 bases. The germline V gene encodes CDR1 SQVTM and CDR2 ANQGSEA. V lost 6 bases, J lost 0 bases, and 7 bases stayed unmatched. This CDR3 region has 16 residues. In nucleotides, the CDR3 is TGCAGCGTACGGACAGGGGGCTGGGATAGCAATCAGCCCCAGCATTTT. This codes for CSVRTGGWDSNQPQHF.

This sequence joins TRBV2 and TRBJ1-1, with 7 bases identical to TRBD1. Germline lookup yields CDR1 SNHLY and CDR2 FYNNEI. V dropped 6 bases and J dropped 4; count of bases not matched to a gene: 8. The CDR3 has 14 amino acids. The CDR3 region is CASRSTGYGTEAFF. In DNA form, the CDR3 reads TGTGCCAGCAGATCGACAGGGTACGGCACTGAAGCTTTCTTT.

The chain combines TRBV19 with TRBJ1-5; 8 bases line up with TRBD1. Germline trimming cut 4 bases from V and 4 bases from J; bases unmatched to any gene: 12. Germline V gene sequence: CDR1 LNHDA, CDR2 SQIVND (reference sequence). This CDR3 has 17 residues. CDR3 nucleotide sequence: TGTGCCAGTAGTAGGGGCCCGACAGGGGCTGGGAATCAGCCCCAGCATTTT. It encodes CASSRGPTGAGNQPQHF. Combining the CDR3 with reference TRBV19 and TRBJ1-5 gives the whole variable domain DGGITQSPKYLFRKEGQNVTLSCEQNLNHDAMYWYRQDPGQGLRLIYYSQIVNDFQKGDIAEGYSVSREKKESFPLTVTSAQKNPTAFYLCASSRGPTGAGNQPQHFGDGTRLSIL.

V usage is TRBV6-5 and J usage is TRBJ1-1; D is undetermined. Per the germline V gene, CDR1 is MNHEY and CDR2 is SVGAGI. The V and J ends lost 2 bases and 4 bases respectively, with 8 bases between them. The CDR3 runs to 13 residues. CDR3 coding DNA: TGTGCCAGCAGTTACGGCGGGTTCACTGAAGCTTTCTTT. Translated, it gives CASSYGGFTEAFF.

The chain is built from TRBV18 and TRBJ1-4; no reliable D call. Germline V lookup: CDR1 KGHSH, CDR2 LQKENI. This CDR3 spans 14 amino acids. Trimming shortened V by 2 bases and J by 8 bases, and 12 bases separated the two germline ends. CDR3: CASSPSARPEKLFF. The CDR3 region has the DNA TGTGCCAGCTCACCATCCGCCAGGCCCGAAAAACTGTTTTTT.

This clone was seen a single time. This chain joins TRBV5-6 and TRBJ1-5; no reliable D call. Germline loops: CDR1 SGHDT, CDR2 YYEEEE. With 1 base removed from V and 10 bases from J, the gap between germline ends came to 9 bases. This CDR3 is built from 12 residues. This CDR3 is CASSLFNRPQHF. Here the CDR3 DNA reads TGTGCCAGCAGCTTGTTTAATAGACCCCAGCATTTT.

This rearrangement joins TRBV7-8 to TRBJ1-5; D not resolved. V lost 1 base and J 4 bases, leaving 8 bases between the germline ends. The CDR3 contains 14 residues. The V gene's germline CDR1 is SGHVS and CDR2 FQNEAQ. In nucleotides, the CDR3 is TGTGCCAGCAGCTTAGACCGCCAGAATCAGCCCCAGCATTTT. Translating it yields CASSLDRQNQPQHF. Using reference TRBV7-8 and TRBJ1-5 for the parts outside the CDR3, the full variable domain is GAGVSQSPRYKVAKRGQDVALRCDPISGHVSLFWYQQALGQGPEFLTYFQNEAQLDKSGLPSDRFFAERPEGSVSTLKIQRTQQEDSAVYLCASSLDRQNQPQHFGDGTRLSIL.

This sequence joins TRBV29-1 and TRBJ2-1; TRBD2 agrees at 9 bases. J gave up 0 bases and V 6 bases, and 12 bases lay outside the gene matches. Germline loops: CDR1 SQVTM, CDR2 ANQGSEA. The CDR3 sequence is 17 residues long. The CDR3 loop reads CSVERGLAEHSYNEQFF. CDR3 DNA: TGCAGCGTGGAAAGGGGACTAGCTGAGCACTCCTACAATGAGCAGTTCTTC.

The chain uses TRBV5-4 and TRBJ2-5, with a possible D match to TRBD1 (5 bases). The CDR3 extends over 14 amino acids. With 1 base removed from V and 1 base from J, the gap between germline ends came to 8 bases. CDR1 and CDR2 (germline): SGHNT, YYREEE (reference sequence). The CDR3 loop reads CASSLRTSQETQYF. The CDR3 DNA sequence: TGTGCCAGCAGCTTGAGGACATCCCAAGAGACCCAGTACTTC.

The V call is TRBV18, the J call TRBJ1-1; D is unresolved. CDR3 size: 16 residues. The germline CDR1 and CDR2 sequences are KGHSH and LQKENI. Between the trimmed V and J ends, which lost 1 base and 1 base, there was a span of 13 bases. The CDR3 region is CASSPLPRHENTEAFF. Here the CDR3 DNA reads TGTGCCAGCTCACCACTTCCGAGGCACGAGAACACTGAAGCTTTCTTT.

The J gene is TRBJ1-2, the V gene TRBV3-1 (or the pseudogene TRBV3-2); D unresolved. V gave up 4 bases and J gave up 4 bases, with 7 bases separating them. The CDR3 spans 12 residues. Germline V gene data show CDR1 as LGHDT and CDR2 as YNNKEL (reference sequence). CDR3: CASSPGSYGYTF. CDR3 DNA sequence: TGTGCCAGCAGCCCCGGGTCCTATGGCTACACCTTC.

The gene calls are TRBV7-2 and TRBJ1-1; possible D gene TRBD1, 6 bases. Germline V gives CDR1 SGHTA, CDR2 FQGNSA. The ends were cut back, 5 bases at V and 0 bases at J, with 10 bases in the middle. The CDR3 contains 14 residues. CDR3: CASSPQGMNTEAFF. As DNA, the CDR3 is TGTGCCAGCAGCCCTCAGGGGATGAACACTGAAGCTTTCTTT.

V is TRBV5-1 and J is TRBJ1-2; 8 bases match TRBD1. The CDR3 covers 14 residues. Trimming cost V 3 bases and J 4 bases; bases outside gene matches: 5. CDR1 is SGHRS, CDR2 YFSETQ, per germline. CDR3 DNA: TGCGCCAGCAGCTCGGAAACAGGGGGCTATGGCTACACCTTC. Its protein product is CASSSETGGYGYTF. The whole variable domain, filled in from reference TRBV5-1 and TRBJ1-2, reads KAGVTQTPRYLIKTRGQQVTLSCSPISGHRSVSWYQQTPGQGLQFLFEYFSETQRNKGNFPGRFSGRQFSNSRSEMNVSTLELGDSALYLCASSSETGGYGYTFGSGTRLTVV.

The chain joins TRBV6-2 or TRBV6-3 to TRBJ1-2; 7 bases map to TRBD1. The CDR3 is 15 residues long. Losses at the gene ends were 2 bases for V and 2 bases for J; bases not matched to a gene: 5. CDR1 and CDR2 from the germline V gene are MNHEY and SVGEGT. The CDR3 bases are TGTGCCAGCAGTTACCGCCGGGACAGCAACTATGGCTACACCTTC. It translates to CASSYRRDSNYGYTF.

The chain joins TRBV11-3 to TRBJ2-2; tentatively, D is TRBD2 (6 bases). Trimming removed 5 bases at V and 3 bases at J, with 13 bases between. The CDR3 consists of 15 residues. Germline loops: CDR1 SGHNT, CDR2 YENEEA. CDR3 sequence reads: CASSPAREYTGELFF. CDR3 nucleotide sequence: TGTGCCAGCAGCCCCGCGCGGGAATACACCGGGGAGCTGTTTTTT.

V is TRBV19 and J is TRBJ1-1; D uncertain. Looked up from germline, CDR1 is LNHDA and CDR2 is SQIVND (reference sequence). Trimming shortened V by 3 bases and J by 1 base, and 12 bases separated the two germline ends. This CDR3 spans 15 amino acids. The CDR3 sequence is CASSISTSGNTEAFF. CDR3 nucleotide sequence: TGTGCCAGTAGTATTAGTACTTCGGGGAACACTGAAGCTTTCTTT. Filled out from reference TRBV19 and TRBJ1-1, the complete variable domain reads DGGITQSPKYLFRKEGQNVTLSCEQNLNHDAMYWYRQDPGQGLRLIYYSQIVNDFQKGDIAEGYSVSREKKESFPLTVTSAQKNPTAFYLCASSISTSGNTEAFFGQGTRLTVV.

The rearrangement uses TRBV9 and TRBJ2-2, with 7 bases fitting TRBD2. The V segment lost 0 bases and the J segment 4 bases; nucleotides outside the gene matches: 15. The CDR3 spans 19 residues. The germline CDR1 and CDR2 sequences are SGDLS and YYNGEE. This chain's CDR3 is CASSVEYSIRAGITGELFF. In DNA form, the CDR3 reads TGTGCCAGCAGCGTAGAATACAGTATAAGAGCGGGGATCACCGGGGAGCTGTTTTTT.

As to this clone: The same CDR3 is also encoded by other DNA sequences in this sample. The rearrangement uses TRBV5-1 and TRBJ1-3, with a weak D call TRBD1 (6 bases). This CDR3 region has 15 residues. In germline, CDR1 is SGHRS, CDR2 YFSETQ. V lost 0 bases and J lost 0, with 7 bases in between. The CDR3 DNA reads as TGCGCCAGCAGCTTGGCAGGGGACTCTGGAAACACCATATATTTT. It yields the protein CASSLAGDSGNTIYF.

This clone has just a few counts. The CDR3 sequence is CASSLGDRHVGNEQFF. The CDR3 bases are TGTGCCAGTAGTTTAGGGGACAGACATGTTGGCAATGAGCAGTTCTTC. V gene TRBV19 combines with J gene TRBJ2-1, with 7 nucleotides matching TRBD1. The V segment lost 5 bases and the J segment 6 bases; nucleotides outside the gene matches: 13. Germline assignment: CDR1 LNHDA and CDR2 SQIVND (reference sequence). The CDR3 extends over 16 amino acids. Looking up the rest from reference TRBV19 and TRBJ2-1 gives the full variable domain: DGGITQSPKYLFRKEGQNVTLSCEQNLNHDAMYWYRQDPGQGLRLIYYSQIVNDFQKGDIAEGYSVSREKKESFPLTVTSAQKNPTAFYLCASSLGDRHVGNEQFFGPGTRLTVL.

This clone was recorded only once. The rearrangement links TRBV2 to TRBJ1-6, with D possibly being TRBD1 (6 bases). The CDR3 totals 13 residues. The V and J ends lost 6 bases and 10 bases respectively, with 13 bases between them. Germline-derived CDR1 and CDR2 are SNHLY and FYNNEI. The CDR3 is CASRRTEISPLHF. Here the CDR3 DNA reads TGTGCCAGCAGAAGGACAGAAATATCACCCCTCCACTTT.

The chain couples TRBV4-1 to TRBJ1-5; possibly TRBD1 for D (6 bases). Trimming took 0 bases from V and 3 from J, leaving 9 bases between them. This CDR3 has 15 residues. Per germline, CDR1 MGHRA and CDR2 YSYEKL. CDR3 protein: CASSQDTGFNQPQHF. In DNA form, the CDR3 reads TGCGCCAGCAGCCAAGATACAGGGTTCAATCAGCCCCAGCATTTT.

In nucleotides, the CDR3 is TGTGCCACCAGTGACCCCAGGGAGGGAGGCCAGCCCCAGCATTTT. Translating gives CATSDPREGGQPQHF. The rearrangement links TRBV24-1 to TRBJ1-5, with a possible D match to TRBD1 (5 bases). This CDR3 is built from 15 residues. V lost 4 bases, J lost 7 bases, and 16 bases lay in between. Germline loops: CDR1 KGHDR, CDR2 SFDVKD.

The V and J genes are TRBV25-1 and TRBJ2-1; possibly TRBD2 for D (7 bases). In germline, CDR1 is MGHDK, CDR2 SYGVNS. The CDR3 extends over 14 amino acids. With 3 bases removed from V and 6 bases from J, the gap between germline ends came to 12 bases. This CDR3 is CASSDAGASNEQFF. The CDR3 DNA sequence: TGTGCCAGCAGTGATGCGGGGGCCTCCAATGAGCAGTTCTTC.